This T cell receptor (beta chain) was sequenced in a study of breast tumors, draining lymph nodes, adjacent tissues. Findings and caveats of the study: Data only fit, rather than demonstrated, lymph node origin of most tumor T cells.

The lymph nodes were axillary draining lymph nodes from breast cancer patients. The CDR3 contains 15 residues. V dropped 4 bases and J dropped 3; count of bases not matched to a gene: 9. The germline CDR1 and CDR2 sequences are MDHEN and SYDVKM. This clonotype was observed at least ten times. Its matching antigen is unknown. TCRdb itself ran the multiplex PCR reads through MiXCR, one entry per CDR3 protein. Here the sample spans nearly 200,000 distinct CDR3 sequences, around 29% being singletons. Sequencing was performed on axillary lymph node tissue. The TCR was taken from a female donor with breast cancer. Some clones in this sample may be carry-over from other donors' samples. This chain connects TRBV28 to TRBJ2-7; the match to TRBD1 covers 7 bases. The CDR3 DNA follows: TGTGCCAGCAGTTCCTCTTCGGGACAGATCTACGAGCAGTACTTC. Translation gives CASSSSSGQIYEQYF. Full variable domain (remainder filled in from reference TRBV28 and TRBJ2-7): DVKVTQSSRYLVKRTGEKVFLECVQDMDHENMFWYRQDPGLGLRLIYFSYDVKMKEKGDIPEGYSVSREKKERFSLILESASTNQTSMYLCASSSSSGQIYEQYFGPGTRLTVT.